The T cell receptor (beta chain) under discussion was sequenced for a study of T cells after yellow fever vaccination. Study results and limitations: Most clones from primary vaccination were detected again post-booster (just over 95% CD4, approximately 90% CD8).

This clonotype was picked up a small number of times. Its target is unknown. From germline, CDR1 is SGHVS and CDR2 FQNEAQ. This CDR3 contains 14 residues. The V and J ends lost 8 bases and 6 bases respectively, with 19 bases between them. TCRdb analysed the 5' RACE reads with MiXCR anew, one entry per CDR3 protein. This table holds 300,000 to 400,000 distinct CDR3 sequences, over 8% found once. This receptor was identified in a man younger than 35 who received the YFV17D yellow fever vaccine. This sample comprised PBMCs, obtained on the day of the first yellow fever vaccination. The chain couples TRBV7-8 to TRBJ1-1, with D perhaps matching TRBD1 (5 bases). The CDR3 spells CASGGPAWGSEAFF. The CDR3 DNA reads TGTGCCAGCGGTGGCCCAGCGTGGGGCTCTGAAGCTTTCTTT.